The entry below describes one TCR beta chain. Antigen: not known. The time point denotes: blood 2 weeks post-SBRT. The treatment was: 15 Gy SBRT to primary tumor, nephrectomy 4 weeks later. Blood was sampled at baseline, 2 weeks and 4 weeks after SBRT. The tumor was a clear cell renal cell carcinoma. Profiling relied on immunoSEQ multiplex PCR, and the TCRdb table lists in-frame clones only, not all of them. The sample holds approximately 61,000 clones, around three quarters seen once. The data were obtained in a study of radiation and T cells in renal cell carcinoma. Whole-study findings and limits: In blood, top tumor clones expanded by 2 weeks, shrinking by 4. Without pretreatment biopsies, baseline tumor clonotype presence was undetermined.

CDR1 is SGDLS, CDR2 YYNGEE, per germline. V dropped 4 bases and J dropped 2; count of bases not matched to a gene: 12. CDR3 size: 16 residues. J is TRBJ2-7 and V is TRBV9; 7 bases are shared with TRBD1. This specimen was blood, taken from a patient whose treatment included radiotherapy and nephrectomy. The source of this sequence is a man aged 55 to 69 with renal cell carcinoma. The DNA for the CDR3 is TGTGCCAGCAGCTTTTTCGAGGGGGCCCTAGCCTACGAGCAGTACTTC. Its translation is CASSFFEGALAYEQYF.